The table lists the clone carrying this TCR beta chain with a few counts. CDR3 size: 14 residues. The germline gives CDR1 MGHRA, CDR2 YSYEKL. With 1 base clipped from V and 6 bases from J, the junction kept 3 bases outside the gene matches. TCRbeta library preparation incorporated unique molecular identifiers. One entry per CDR3 protein results from TCRdb running MiXCR on the PCR reads. The sample has some 390,000 distinct CDR3 sequences, roughly 20% seen once. The data stem from a study of T-cell reconstitution after alpha-beta-depleted transplantation in children. V usage is TRBV4-1 and J usage is TRBJ2-1; 7 bases align to TRBD1. The TCR comes from a human donor who donated a stem cell graft to a child with acute myeloid leukemia. The material was PBMCs from the stem cell graft donor, obtained from the stem cell graft. The CDR3 sequence: CASSQVTGVNEQFF. The CDR3 DNA is TGCGCCAGCAGCCAAGTTACAGGGGTCAATGAGCAGTTCTTC.